This TCR beta chain came from a study of blood T cell repertoires in COVID-19. Authors' data handling: Scientists estimated how many nucleated cells there were by amplifying reference gene primers. Clones were read by immunoSEQ multiplex PCR, and TCRdb kept only the in-frame ones, dropping some. That table supplies the V and J calls and clone size; D and trimming were determined from the DNA. The table includes under 95,000 clones, approximately 91% detected once. The ends lost 6 bases at V and 5 bases at J; junction bases unmatched: 7. The CDR3 covers 15 residues. Germline V CDR1 and CDR2: MDHEN, SYDVKM. This clone has only one observation.

This clonotype was obtained from a man in his forties or fifties with COVID-19, enrolled during active disease. V is TRBV28 and J is TRBJ2-7; TRBD2 aligns across 13 bases. The sample consisted of peripheral blood. CDR3 coding DNA: TGTGCCAGCAGGTGGACTAGCGGGAGAATGAACGAGCAGTACTTC. Translation gives CASRWTSGRMNEQYF.